This passage covers 28 T cell receptor beta chains from one sample sequenced in a study of CD8 T cells in Susac syndrome. Reverse transcription used about 0.45 to 1 ug RNA and random hexamers. TCRdb recomputed calls from the immunoSEQ multiplex PCR reads with MiXCR, one row per CDR3 protein. The repertoire holds some 160,000 distinct CDR3 sequences, with roughly 94% as singletons. Specimen: CD4+ T cells from PBMCs. The source of these receptors is a human donor with Susac syndrome.

This clonotype was picked up a small number of times. The rearrangement joins TRBV25-1 to TRBJ2-7; D possibly matches TRBD1 or TRBD2 (5 bases each). Trimming removed 5 bases at V and 0 bases at J, with 11 bases between. The CDR3 runs to 14 residues. CDR1 and CDR2 from the germline V gene are MGHDK and SYGVNS. CDR3 amino acids: CASSRDAHSYEQYF. The CDR3 DNA follows: TGTGCCAGCAGTCGGGACGCCCACTCCTACGAGCAGTACTTC.

The chain uses TRBV20-1 and TRBJ1-1; 10 positions match TRBD1. Germline V gives CDR1 DFQATT, CDR2 SNEGSKA (reference sequence). The CDR3 consists of 12 residues. The trim removed 5 bases at V and 4 bases at J, leaving 1 base unmatched. CDR3 residues: CSAGQGVTEAFF. CDR3 nucleotide sequence: TGCAGTGCTGGACAGGGGGTCACTGAAGCTTTCTTT.

This clonotype was observed a single time. J is TRBJ1-5 and V is TRBV12-3 or TRBV12-4, with 8 bases that match TRBD1. The V gene end was trimmed by 5 bases and the J gene end by 7 bases; junction bases not matched to a gene: 7. This CDR3 contains 14 residues. The CDR3 sequence: CASSQDRVWQPQHF. CDR3 DNA: TGTGCCAGCAGTCAGGACAGGGTATGGCAGCCCCAGCATTTT.

CDR3 region: CASSLVGQGDYEQYF. The CDR3 nucleotides read TGCGCCAGCAGCTTGGTTGGACAGGGTGACTACGAGCAGTACTTC. The chain is built from TRBV5-1 and TRBJ2-7, with 8 positions matching TRBD1. The CDR3 consists of 15 residues. The J segment lost 3 bases and the V segment lost 0 bases, leaving 5 bases of the junction unmatched. The germline CDR1 and CDR2 sequences are SGHRS and YFSETQ.

The rearrangement joins TRBV12-3 or TRBV12-4 to TRBJ2-1; D remains unclear. Trimming cost V 0 bases and J 10 bases, with 10 bases left between them. The CDR3 spans 13 residues. Here the CDR3 reads CASSLAGSPEQFF. CDR3 DNA sequence: TGTGCCAGCAGTTTAGCGGGATCCCCGGAGCAGTTCTTC.

The V gene is TRBV30, the J gene TRBJ1-3; D not certain. Germline assignment: CDR1 GTSNPN and CDR2 SVGIG (reference sequence). The CDR3 has 15 amino acids. Deletions cut 3 bases from V and 2 bases from J, with 14 bases between. The CDR3 loop is CAWRNGRLTGNTIYF. CDR3 sequence (DNA): TGTGCCTGGAGAAACGGGCGCTTGACTGGAAACACCATATATTTT. The full variable domain, its missing parts supplied by reference TRBV30 and TRBJ1-3, is SQTIHQWPATLVQPVGSPLSLECTVEGTSNPNLYWYRQAAGRGLQLLFYSVGIGQISSEVPQNLSASRPQDRQFILSSKKLLLSDSGFYLCAWRNGRLTGNTIYFGEGSWLTVV.

This clonotype is a singleton in its sample. The chain couples TRBV10-1 to TRBJ1-1, with 7 bases identical to TRBD1. The CDR3 has 15 residues. The V gene end was trimmed by 3 bases and the J gene end by 3 bases; junction bases not matched to a gene: 7. CDR1 is WNHNN and CDR2 is SYGVQD in the germline V gene (reference sequence). The CDR3 loop reads CASSEQQGMDTEAFF. The CDR3 nucleotides are TGCGCCAGCAGTGAACAACAGGGGATGGACACTGAAGCTTTCTTT.

This chain joins TRBV3-1 and TRBJ2-4; the D gene is possibly TRBD2 (6 bases). V was clipped by 3 bases and J by 1 base, with 16 bases between them. This CDR3 spans 17 amino acids. The germline CDR1 and CDR2 sequences are LGHDT and YNNKEL (reference sequence). CDR3 sequence: CASSHPFEEGAKNIQYF. DNA of the CDR3: TGTGCCAGCAGCCACCCATTCGAGGAGGGGGCCAAAAACATTCAGTACTTC.

The rearrangement uses TRBV27 and TRBJ2-2, with D tentatively TRBD1 (6 bases). Trimming pared 3 bases from V and 0 bases from J, leaving 8 bases between. Per germline, CDR1 MNHEY and CDR2 SMNVEV (reference sequence). The CDR3 covers 15 residues. The CDR3 DNA follows: TGTGCCAGCAGTTTTGGGGGCACGAACACCGGGGAGCTGTTTTTT. Translation: CASSFGGTNTGELFF.

The rearrangement links TRBV24-1 to TRBJ2-1; 12 bases align to TRBD2. The CDR3 is 16 amino acids. Trimming removed 3 bases from V and 7 bases from J; junction bases left unmatched: 6. CDR1 is KGHDR and CDR2 is SFDVKD in the germline V gene. The CDR3 DNA reads as TGTGCCACCAGTGATCCGCTAGCGGGGGGGGATAATGAGCAGTTCTTC. As protein: CATSDPLAGGDNEQFF.

In this sample, this clonotype turned up once. The rearrangement joins TRBV7-2 to TRBJ1-1; D not certain. Per germline, CDR1 SGHTA and CDR2 FQGNSA. CDR3 length equals 17 residues. The V and J ends lost 1 base and 0 bases respectively, with 15 bases between them. This chain's CDR3 is CASSLVYGREMNTEAFF. CDR3 DNA sequence: TGTGCCAGCAGCTTAGTTTATGGGAGAGAGATGAACACTGAAGCTTTCTTT.

The gene calls are TRBV5-1 and TRBJ2-7; D gene ambiguous. Germline values: CDR1 SGHRS, CDR2 YFSETQ. The V end lost 4 bases, the J end lost 5 bases, and 13 bases lay between the germline ends. There are 13 residues in the CDR3. The CDR3, as DNA: TGCGCCAGCAGCCCGAACCGGTTCAACGAGCAGTACTTC. Its protein product is CASSPNRFNEQYF.

The chain is built from TRBV20-1 and TRBJ2-1; TRBD2 agrees at 11 bases. CDR1 and CDR2 (germline): DFQATT, SNEGSKA (reference sequence). CDR3 length: 14 residues. With 3 bases clipped from V and 7 bases from J, the junction kept 5 bases outside the gene matches. CDR3 sequence (DNA): TGCAGTGCTAGTCCGACTAGCGGGGCGAATGAGCAGTTCTTC. Protein: CSASPTSGANEQFF.

The rearrangement joins TRBV9 to TRBJ1-5; 10 bases map to TRBD1. Trimming took 3 bases from V and 5 from J; bases not matched to a gene: 2. This CDR3 spans 14 amino acids. Germline CDR1 SGDLS, CDR2 YYNGEE. CDR3 coding DNA: TGTGCCAGCAGCGGGACAGGGGGTTATCAGCCCCAGCATTTT. This translates into CASSGTGGYQPQHF. The variable domain in full, with the rest retrieved from reference TRBV9 and TRBJ1-5, is DSGVTQTPKHLITATGQRVTLRCSPRSGDLSVYWYQQSLDQGLQFLIQYYNGEERAKGNILERFSAQQFPDLHSELNLSSLELGDSALYFCASSGTGGYQPQHFGDGTRLSIL.

This clonotype was counted a single time. The rearrangement joins TRBV9 to TRBJ2-2; no firm D call. Between the trimmed V and J ends, which lost 1 base and 4 bases, there was a span of 5 bases. The length of the CDR3 is 13 residues. CDR1 is SGDLS and CDR2 is YYNGEE in the germline V gene. As DNA, the CDR3 is TGTGCCAGCAGCGTATCCTTCACCGGGGAGCTGTTTTTT. Translating it yields CASSVSFTGELFF.

As regards this clonotype: The junction departs from germline at one end; a sequencing error may be responsible. V gene TRBV15 combines with J gene TRBJ2-5, with 10 bases identical to TRBD2. The CDR3 loop spans 15 amino acids. The germline gives CDR1 LNHNV, CDR2 YYDKDF (reference sequence). In nucleotides, the CDR3 is TGTGCCACCCGCAGGGCAGCGGGGGGGTCAGAGACCCAGTACTTC. Encoded protein: CATRRAAGGSETQYF.

The genes are TRBV3-1 and TRBJ2-7; D gene ambiguous. V lost 1 base, J lost 6 bases, and 10 bases lay in between. CDR1 is LGHDT and CDR2 is YNNKEL in the germline V gene (reference sequence). This CDR3 is 13 amino acids long. CDR3 amino acids: CASSQGQTAEQYF. CDR3 in DNA: TGTGCCAGCAGCCAAGGGCAGACCGCCGAGCAGTACTTC.

V usage is TRBV3-1 and J usage is TRBJ2-5; 14 bases line up with TRBD2. The CDR3 contains 16 residues. The germline gives CDR1 LGHDT, CDR2 YNNKEL (reference sequence). V shed 4 bases and J 5 bases; nucleotides not matched to a gene: 6. For the CDR3, the DNA is TGTGCCAGCAGCCCACGGACTAGCGGGGGGTCGGAGACCCAGTACTTC. Translating it yields CASSPRTSGGSETQYF.

The chain carries TRBV7-2 and TRBJ1-5, with D perhaps matching TRBD1 (5 bases). Germline CDR1 is SGHTA and CDR2 is FQGNSA. CDR3 size: 15 residues. Deletions cut 5 bases from V and 5 bases from J, with 16 bases between. The chain's CDR3 is CASSPQFGRDQPQHF. DNA of the CDR3: TGTGCCAGCAGCCCCCAGTTCGGCAGGGATCAGCCCCAGCATTTT.

The genes are TRBV28 and TRBJ1-2, with 9 bases fitting TRBD1. The CDR3 totals 15 residues. V shed 6 bases, J shed 2 bases, and the junction held 7 bases outside the gene matches. Germline CDR1 reads MDHEN; CDR2 reads SYDVKM. The CDR3 protein is CASSPGTGPNYGYTF. In DNA, the CDR3 is TGTGCCAGCAGCCCCGGGACAGGGCCAAACTATGGCTACACCTTC.

This chain joins TRBV18 and TRBJ2-5; D is perhaps TRBD1 (6 bases). Trimming removed 6 bases from V and 2 bases from J, with 13 bases in between. The length of the CDR3 is 14 residues. The germline CDR1 and CDR2 sequences are KGHSH and LQKENI. This CDR3 reads CASSRDKRQETQYF. CDR3 coding DNA: TGTGCCAGCTCCCGGGACAAACGGCAAGAGACCCAGTACTTC.

This clonotype was observed once. The V call is TRBV5-4, the J call TRBJ2-5, with 7 bases fitting TRBD1. The CDR3 is 15 amino acids. Looked up from germline, CDR1 is SGHNT and CDR2 is YYREEE (reference sequence). V was pared by 5 bases and J by 4 bases, with 11 bases of the junction left unmatched. The CDR3 reads CASRIRSTGLETQYF. The DNA for the CDR3 is TGTGCCAGCAGAATCCGATCGACAGGGCTAGAGACCCAGTACTTC.

The chain recombines TRBV5-1 with TRBJ2-4; a weak D match, TRBD2 (6 bases). The germline CDR1 and CDR2 sequences are SGHRS and YFSETQ. Trimming removed 0 bases at V and 0 bases at J, with 7 bases between. This CDR3 has 15 amino acids. In DNA, the CDR3 is TGCGCCAGCAGCTTGGGCGGGGTAGCCAAAAACATTCAGTACTTC. This sequence encodes CASSLGGVAKNIQYF. The full variable domain, with the rest looked up from reference TRBV5-1 and TRBJ2-4, is KAGVTQTPRYLIKTRGQQVTLSCSPISGHRSVSWYQQTPGQGLQFLFEYFSETQRNKGNFPGRFSGRQFSNSRSEMNVSTLELGDSALYLCASSLGGVAKNIQYFGAGTRLSVL.

The V and J genes are TRBV6-5 and TRBJ2-7; possibly TRBD1 for D (6 bases). Per the germline V gene, CDR1 is MNHEY and CDR2 is SVGAGI. There are 14 residues in the CDR3. V lost 5 bases to trimming and J lost 4 bases, with 15 bases between them. The CDR3 nucleotides are TGTGCCAGCAGTAGACAGGTCGTCGGATACGAGCAGTACTTC. Translation: CASSRQVVGYEQYF.

V and J are TRBV3-1 and TRBJ2-7; D is unresolved. This CDR3 is 14 amino acids long. Deletions cut 0 bases from V and 0 bases from J, with 6 bases between. The germline V gene has CDR1 LGHDT and CDR2 YNNKEL (reference sequence). The CDR3 loop is CASSQDRVSYEQYF. CDR3 nucleotide sequence: TGTGCCAGCAGCCAAGATCGGGTCTCCTACGAGCAGTACTTC.

The chain uses TRBV5-1 and TRBJ1-2, with 7 bases identical to TRBD1. V lost 4 bases, J lost 7 bases, and 10 bases stayed unmatched. Germline-derived CDR1 and CDR2 are SGHRS and YFSETQ. The CDR3 sequence is 14 residues long. CDR3 sequence reads: CASSALDRVRGYTF. CDR3 nucleotides: TGCGCCAGCAGCGCTCTTGACAGGGTGCGTGGCTACACCTTC.

V usage is TRBV29-1 and J usage is TRBJ1-5, with D perhaps TRBD1 (5 bases). The V end lost 4 bases, the J end lost 0 bases, and 10 bases lay between the germline ends. The CDR3 covers 14 residues. Looked up from germline, CDR1 is SQVTM and CDR2 is ANQGSEA. This CDR3 is CSVVSDSSNQPQHF. CDR3 sequence (DNA): TGCAGCGTTGTAAGTGACAGTAGCAATCAGCCCCAGCATTTT.

The chain combines TRBV18 with TRBJ2-2; D gene uncertain. The CDR3 extends over 14 amino acids. V was shortened by 1 base and J by 7 bases, with 10 bases between the two germline ends. CDR1 is KGHSH, CDR2 LQKENI, per germline. As DNA, the CDR3 is TGTGCCAGCTCACCACTTTCAGGAGACGGGGAGCTGTTTTTT. This translates into CASSPLSGDGELFF.